This T cell receptor beta chain is drawn from a study of T cells in women clearing cervical HPV infection. Points from the study as a whole: CIN3+ cases had significantly higher TCR repertoire richness than controls, but evenness did not differ.

As concerns this clone: Its antigen is undetermined. Read data end 3 residues before the CDR3 end; the end is taken from the germline J gene. The same CDR3 can be traced to other DNA sequences in this sample.

Prevalent HPV16 infections were excluded; only incident single HPV16 infections included. Germline V gene data show CDR1 as SGHTA and CDR2 as FQGTGA. Trimming removed 8 bases from V and 3 bases from J, with 16 bases in between. The CDR3 has 14 amino acids. Produced via immunoSEQ multiplex PCR; TCRdb's table is partial and in-frame only. In total, the table holds some 20,000 clones. The source material was blood buffy coat. The TCR sequence derives from a woman aged 18 to 75 with a cervical HPV16 infection that either progressed to CIN3+ or cleared (not recorded which). The chain is built from TRBV7-3 and TRBJ1-2; no firm D call. The CDR3 bases that were read are TGTGCCAGCGGCGCAGGAGGCGAGGACTATGGC. This translates into CASGAGGEDYG. The full CDR3 protein reads CASGAGGEDYGYTF.